Below, one TCR beta chain is given with its context. The record originates from a study of blood T cell repertoires in COVID-19. Study details: Specimens from acute and convalescent COVID-19 originated in the United States, Italy and Spain. The analysed material was cDNA or gDNA that came from T cells, B-cell-depleted T cells, or PBMCs.

The CDR3 length is 13 residues. V trimming: 6 bases; J trimming: 10 bases; junction bases outside the gene matches: 6. Germline CDR1 is SNHLY and CDR2 is FYNNEI. The repertoire was sequenced with immunoSEQ multiplex PCR; TCRdb's copy has only in-frame clones and lacks some. The repertoire holds some 99,000 clones, with approximately 86% as singletons. The source is a woman in her fifties or sixties in a cohort sampled during active or convalescent COVID-19. The chain recombines TRBV2 with TRBJ1-6; 7 bases match TRBD1. Sequencing was carried out using peripheral blood. The CDR3 protein is CASRAGGSSPLHF. The CDR3 DNA follows: TGTGCCAGCAGAGCAGGGGGAAGCTCACCCCTCCACTTT.